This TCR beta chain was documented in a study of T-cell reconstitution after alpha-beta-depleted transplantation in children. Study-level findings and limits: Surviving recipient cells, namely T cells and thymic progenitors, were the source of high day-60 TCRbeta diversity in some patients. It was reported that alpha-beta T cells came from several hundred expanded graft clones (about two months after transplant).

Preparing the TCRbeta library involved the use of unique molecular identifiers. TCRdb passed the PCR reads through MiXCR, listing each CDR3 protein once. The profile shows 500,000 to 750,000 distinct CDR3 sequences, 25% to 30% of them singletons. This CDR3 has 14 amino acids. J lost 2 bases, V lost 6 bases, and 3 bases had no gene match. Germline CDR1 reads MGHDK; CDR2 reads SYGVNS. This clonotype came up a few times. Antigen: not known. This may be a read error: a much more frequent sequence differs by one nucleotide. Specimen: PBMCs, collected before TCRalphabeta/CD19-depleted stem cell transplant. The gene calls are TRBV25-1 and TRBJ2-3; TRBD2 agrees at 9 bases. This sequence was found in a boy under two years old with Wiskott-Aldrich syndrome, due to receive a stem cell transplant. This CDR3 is CASSPSGITDTQYF. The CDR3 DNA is TGTGCCAGCAGCCCTAGCGGGATCACAGATACGCAGTATTTT.